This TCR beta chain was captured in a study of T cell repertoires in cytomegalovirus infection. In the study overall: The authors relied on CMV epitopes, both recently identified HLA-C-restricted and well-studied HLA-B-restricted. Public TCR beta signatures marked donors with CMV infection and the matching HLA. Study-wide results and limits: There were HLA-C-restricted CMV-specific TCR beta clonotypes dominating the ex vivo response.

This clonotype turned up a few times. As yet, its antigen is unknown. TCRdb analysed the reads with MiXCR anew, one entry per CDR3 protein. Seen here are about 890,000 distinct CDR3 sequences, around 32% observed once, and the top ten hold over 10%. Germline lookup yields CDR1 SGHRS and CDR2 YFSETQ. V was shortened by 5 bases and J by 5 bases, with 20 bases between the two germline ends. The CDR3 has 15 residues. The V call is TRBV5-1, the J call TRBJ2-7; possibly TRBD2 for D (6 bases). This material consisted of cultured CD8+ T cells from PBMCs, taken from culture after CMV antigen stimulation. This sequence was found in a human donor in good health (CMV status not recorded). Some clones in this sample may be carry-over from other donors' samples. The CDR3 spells CASRTGTLTWDEQYF. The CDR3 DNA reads TGCGCCAGCAGGACCGGGACTTTGACGTGGGACGAGCAGTACTTC.